One sample yielded the 9 T cell receptor beta chains listed below, sequenced in a study of OX40 agonist ivuxolimab in advanced cancers. TCRdb keeps only in-frame clones here, not all; method: immunoSEQ multiplex PCR. The table lists tens of thousands of clones, approximately 85% of them singletons. The source material was CD4+ or CD8+ T cells sorted from blood, sampled in a trial of the OX40 agonist ivuxolimab. The receptors stem from an adult with an advanced solid tumor such as melanoma, head and neck, liver or kidney cancer.

The V gene is TRBV27, the J gene TRBJ1-2; 8 bases fit TRBD1. CDR1 is MNHEY and CDR2 is SMNVEV in the germline V gene (reference sequence). The CDR3 runs to 12 residues. The junction had 2 bases not matched to a gene; V was cut back by 9 bases and J by 2 bases. The CDR3 DNA reads as TGTGCCAGTAGGACAGGGAACTATGGCTACACCTTC. Protein sequence: CASRTGNYGYTF.

This chain uses TRBV27 with TRBJ1-1; unclear D gene. The CDR3 length is 13 residues. Deletions cut 3 bases from V and 1 base from J, with 6 bases between. Germline loops: CDR1 MNHEY, CDR2 SMNVEV (reference sequence). The CDR3 region has the DNA TGTGCCAGCAGTTTGGCCCGGAACACTGAAGCTTTCTTT. This codes for CASSLARNTEAFF.

This chain joins TRBV29-1 and TRBJ1-1; D not resolved. V lost 2 bases and J 1 base, leaving 5 bases between the germline ends. The CDR3 covers 12 residues. The germline V gene has CDR1 SQVTM and CDR2 ANQGSEA. The CDR3 is CSVEIGNTEAFF. The CDR3 DNA reads as TGCAGCGTTGAAATAGGGAACACTGAAGCTTTCTTT.

The chain employs TRBV11-2 and TRBJ1-5, with a possible D match to TRBD1 (5 bases). This CDR3 has 15 amino acids. Germline V gene data show CDR1 as SGHAT and CDR2 as FQNNGV. The ends were cut back, 3 bases at V and 0 bases at J, with 9 bases in the middle. In nucleotides, the CDR3 is TGTGCCAGCAGCTTGGGGGTGGGTAGCAATCAGCCCCAGCATTTT. This codes for CASSLGVGSNQPQHF.

The chain has TRBV18 and TRBJ1-1, with TRBD1 as a possible D gene (6 bases). V dropped 4 bases and J dropped 3 bases, with 6 bases sitting between them. This CDR3 is 12 amino acids long. In germline, CDR1 is KGHSH, CDR2 LQKENI. CDR3 amino acids: CASSRTDTEAFF. In nucleotides, the CDR3 is TGTGCCAGCTCACGGACAGACACTGAAGCTTTCTTT.

The CDR3 spells CAWSSLGLTSYNEQFF. CDR3 bases: TGTGCCTGGAGCTCCCTGGGGCTCACCTCCTACAATGAGCAGTTCTTC. V and J are TRBV30 and TRBJ2-1; D perhaps matches TRBD1 (5 bases). V lost 3 bases and J 0 bases, leaving 15 bases between the germline ends. Germline V lookup: CDR1 GTSNPN, CDR2 SVGIG (reference sequence). This CDR3 is built from 16 residues. Full variable domain (outside the CDR3, taken from reference TRBV30 and TRBJ2-1): SQTIHQWPATLVQPVGSPLSLECTVEGTSNPNLYWYRQAAGRGLQLLFYSVGIGQISSEVPQNLSASRPQDRQFILSSKKLLLSDSGFYLCAWSSLGLTSYNEQFFGPGTRLTVL.

J is TRBJ2-3 and V is TRBV9, with no clear D. V lost 0 bases, J lost 6 bases, and 11 bases lay in between. The germline V gene has CDR1 SGDLS and CDR2 YYNGEE. The CDR3 contains 14 residues. The CDR3 protein is CASSVGGRADTQYF. CDR3 nucleotide sequence: TGTGCCAGCAGCGTAGGTGGGCGTGCGGATACGCAGTATTTT.

The chain recombines TRBV11-2 with TRBJ2-3; 7 bases agree with TRBD2. The CDR3 has 19 residues. Looked up from germline, CDR1 is SGHAT and CDR2 is FQNNGV. The V segment lost 4 bases and the J segment 0 bases; nucleotides outside the gene matches: 16. CDR3 nucleotides: TGTGCCAGCAGCTCGGTATCGACTAGCTCGGGGACTAGCACAGATACGCAGTATTTT. Translating it yields CASSSVSTSSGTSTDTQYF.

This clone was seen more than once but under ten times. The rearrangement joins TRBV6-6 to TRBJ1-5; weak D call: TRBD1 (6 bases). Deletions cut 4 bases from V and 5 bases from J, with 12 bases between. Germline CDR1 reads MNHNY; CDR2 reads SVGAGI (reference sequence). The CDR3 covers 14 residues. The CDR3: CASSSDRTDQPQHF. In DNA, the CDR3 is TGTGCCAGCAGTTCAGACAGGACCGATCAGCCCCAGCATTTT.